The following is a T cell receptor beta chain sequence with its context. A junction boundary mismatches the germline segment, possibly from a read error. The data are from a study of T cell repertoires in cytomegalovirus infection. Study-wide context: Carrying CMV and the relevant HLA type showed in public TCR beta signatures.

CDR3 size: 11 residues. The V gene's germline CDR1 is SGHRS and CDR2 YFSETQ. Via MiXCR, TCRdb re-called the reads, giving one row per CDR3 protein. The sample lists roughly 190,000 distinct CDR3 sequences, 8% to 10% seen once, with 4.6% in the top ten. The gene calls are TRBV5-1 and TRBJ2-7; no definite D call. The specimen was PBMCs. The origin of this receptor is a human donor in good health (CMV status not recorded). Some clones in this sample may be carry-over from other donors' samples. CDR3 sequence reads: CASSLEARWIF. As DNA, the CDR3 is TGCGCCAGCAGCTTGGAAGCGCGGTGGATCTTC.